The 27 T cell receptor beta chains listed next were all sequenced from one sample in a study of blood T cell repertoires in COVID-19. The table came from immunoSEQ multiplex PCR; TCRdb's copy has only in-frame clones and leaves some out. Of some 270,000 clones in the sample, 65% to 85% were seen once. Sequenced: peripheral blood. The receptor source for this set is a woman between 35 and 50 years old who had recovered from COVID-19.

The chain combines TRBV18 with TRBJ2-2; TRBD1 might be the D (6 bases). CDR1 and CDR2 (germline): KGHSH, LQKENI. With 3 bases removed from V and 5 bases from J, the gap between germline ends came to 13 bases. The CDR3 runs 15 residues. The DNA for the CDR3 is TGTGCCAGCTCACCTAGGACAGAAAAGACCGGGGAGCTGTTTTTT. Translating it yields CASSPRTEKTGELFF.

V usage is TRBV18 and J usage is TRBJ2-7; D is perhaps TRBD1 (6 bases). V lost 3 bases to trimming and J lost 2 bases, with 14 bases between them. Germline V gene data show CDR1 as KGHSH and CDR2 as LQKENI. The length of the CDR3 is 15 residues. The CDR3, as DNA: TGTGCCAGCTCACCTACCCGGGACACCCCCTACGAGCAGTACTTC. Protein sequence: CASSPTRDTPYEQYF. Full variable domain (remainder filled in from reference TRBV18 and TRBJ2-7): NAGVMQNPRHLVRRRGQEARLRCSPMKGHSHVYWYRQLPEEGLKFMVYLQKENIIDESGMPKERFSAEFPKEGPSILRIQQVVRGDSAAYFCASSPTRDTPYEQYFGPGTRLTVT.

The V and J genes are TRBV7-2 and TRBJ2-7; the match to TRBD1 covers 10 bases. The V gene end was trimmed by 7 bases and the J gene end by 6 bases; junction bases not matched to a gene: 9. This CDR3 has 14 amino acids. Germline-derived CDR1 and CDR2 are SGHTA and FQGNSA. The CDR3 region is CASIAGQGPAEQYF. The DNA of the CDR3 is TGTGCCAGCATTGCGGGACAGGGGCCTGCCGAGCAGTACTTC.

A single count supports this clone. The CDR3 protein is CASSEATVAQPQHF. CDR3 sequence (DNA): TGTGCCAGCAGTGAAGCTACGGTTGCTCAGCCCCAGCATTTT. This rearrangement joins TRBV2 to TRBJ1-5; D is unresolved. The ends were cut back, 0 bases at V and 6 bases at J, with 9 bases in the middle. Germline loops: CDR1 SNHLY, CDR2 FYNNEI. The CDR3 totals 14 residues.

The chain combines TRBV29-1 with TRBJ1-2; D may be TRBD1 (5 bases). V shed 1 base and J shed 3 bases, with 21 bases lying between them. Germline lookup yields CDR1 SQVTM and CDR2 ANQGSEA. CDR3 length: 17 amino acids. CDR3 DNA sequence: TGCAGCGTTGAAGTGGTCCCTCGCCAGGACACCTACTATGGCTACACCTTC. This codes for CSVEVVPRQDTYYGYTF.

The rearrangement links TRBV4-1 to TRBJ1-1; perhaps TRBD1 as D (6 bases). V shed 0 bases and J shed 1 base, with 15 bases lying between them. The CDR3 is 17 residues long. Germline V lookup: CDR1 MGHRA, CDR2 YSYEKL. This chain's CDR3 is CASSQDWGGLGNTEAFF. CDR3 in DNA: TGCGCCAGCAGCCAAGATTGGGGGGGCCTGGGGAACACTGAAGCTTTCTTT.

The rearrangement uses TRBV6-5 and TRBJ2-1; TRBD2 matches 13 bases. Germline-derived CDR1 and CDR2 are MNHEY and SVGAGI. The CDR3 contains 13 residues. Unmatched junction bases numbered 4, after V lost 2 bases and J lost 15 bases. The CDR3 is CASSYGLAGVLFF. The CDR3 nucleotides are TGTGCCAGCAGTTACGGACTAGCGGGGGTTCTGTTCTTC.

V is TRBV19 and J is TRBJ1-1; tentatively, D is TRBD1 (6 bases). Trimming stripped 4 bases from V and 0 bases from J, with 9 bases between. From germline, CDR1 is LNHDA and CDR2 SQIVND (reference sequence). The CDR3 runs 14 residues. The DNA of the CDR3 is TGTGCCAGTAGTAGAGGGACAATGAACACTGAAGCTTTCTTT. Translation: CASSRGTMNTEAFF. The entire variable domain, with the rest obtained from reference TRBV19 and TRBJ1-1, is as follows: DGGITQSPKYLFRKEGQNVTLSCEQNLNHDAMYWYRQDPGQGLRLIYYSQIVNDFQKGDIAEGYSVSREKKESFPLTVTSAQKNPTAFYLCASSRGTMNTEAFFGQGTRLTVV.

This clone was counted once. The V and J genes are TRBV11-2 and TRBJ1-1; D may be TRBD1 (6 bases). Germline V gene lookup returns CDR1 SGHAT and CDR2 FQNNGV. This CDR3 has 14 residues. Trimming shortened V by 3 bases and J by 0 bases, and 8 bases separated the two germline ends. CDR3 residues: CASSFDRLNTEAFF. In DNA form, the CDR3 reads TGTGCCAGCAGCTTCGACAGGCTGAACACTGAAGCTTTCTTT.

This clone appeared a few times. The sample carries other DNA sequences with the same CDR3. This chain uses TRBV5-1 with TRBJ1-1, with D possibly TRBD1 on 6 matching bases. This CDR3 region has 13 residues. Germline CDR1 reads SGHRS; CDR2 reads YFSETQ. V was shortened by 3 bases and J by 1 base, with 7 bases between the two germline ends. The chain's CDR3 is CASSSTGNTEAFF. Written as DNA, the CDR3 is TGCGCCAGCAGCTCGACAGGGAACACTGAAGCTTTCTTT. Variable domain in full (rest from reference TRBV5-1 and TRBJ1-1): KAGVTQTPRYLIKTRGQQVTLSCSPISGHRSVSWYQQTPGQGLQFLFEYFSETQRNKGNFPGRFSGRQFSNSRSEMNVSTLELGDSALYLCASSSTGNTEAFFGQGTRLTVV.

The chain employs TRBV9 and TRBJ2-3, with TRBD2 matching 9 bases. The CDR3 totals 17 residues. Germline V gives CDR1 SGDLS, CDR2 YYNGEE. V was pared by 0 bases and J by 0 bases, with 5 bases of the junction left unmatched. The CDR3 DNA follows: TGTGCCAGCAGCGTAGCAGCTAGCGGGGCTAGCACAGATACGCAGTATTTT. Its translation: CASSVAASGASTDTQYF. Together with reference TRBV9 and TRBJ2-3, the CDR3 gives the full variable domain: DSGVTQTPKHLITATGQRVTLRCSPRSGDLSVYWYQQSLDQGLQFLIQYYNGEERAKGNILERFSAQQFPDLHSELNLSSLELGDSALYFCASSVAASGASTDTQYFGPGTRLTVL.

The J gene is TRBJ1-5, the V gene TRBV19, with D possibly TRBD1 on 5 matching bases. The CDR3 is 16 amino acids. Germline CDR1 LNHDA, CDR2 SQIVND (reference sequence). V gave up 3 bases and J gave up 0 bases, with 12 bases separating them. In nucleotides, the CDR3 is TGTGCCAGTAGTATTAACCGGGGGTATAGCAATCAGCCCCAGCATTTT. As protein: CASSINRGYSNQPQHF.

The gene calls are TRBV10-3 and TRBJ2-1; D may be TRBD1 (6 bases). The V gene's germline CDR1 is ENHRY and CDR2 SYGVKD. The V gene lost 4 bases and the J gene lost 16 bases, with 14 bases spanning the gap. CDR3 length equals 11 residues. The CDR3 DNA sequence: TGTGCCATCAGTGCCGGGACAAACCGATTCTTC. Protein: CAISAGTNRFF.

Only a few counts were recorded for this clone. The chain uses TRBV27 and TRBJ1-6; 7 bases align to TRBD1. Trimming removed 5 bases from V and 4 bases from J; junction bases left unmatched: 5. The CDR3 covers 15 residues. The germline V gene encodes CDR1 MNHEY and CDR2 SMNVEV (reference sequence). The CDR3 region is CASSLRQGYNSPLHF. The CDR3 bases are TGTGCCAGCAGTCTGCGACAGGGTTATAATTCACCCCTCCACTTT.

This chain uses TRBV30 with TRBJ2-1, with TRBD2 identical over 9 bases. V trimming: 5 bases; J trimming: 5 bases; junction bases outside the gene matches: 10. CDR1 is GTSNPN, CDR2 SVGIG, per germline (reference sequence). This CDR3 has 15 amino acids. The CDR3 DNA is TGTGCCTGGGATCTAGCGGGGATGATTAACAATGAGCAGTTCTTC. Translation: CAWDLAGMINNEQFF. The full variable domain, its missing parts supplied by reference TRBV30 and TRBJ2-1, is SQTIHQWPATLVQPVGSPLSLECTVEGTSNPNLYWYRQAAGRGLQLLFYSVGIGQISSEVPQNLSASRPQDRQFILSSKKLLLSDSGFYLCAWDLAGMINNEQFFGPGTRLTVL.

V and J are TRBV6-5 and TRBJ2-3; D not resolved. Trimming stripped 6 bases from V and 0 bases from J, with 13 bases between. The CDR3 extends over 15 amino acids. Germline V gives CDR1 MNHEY, CDR2 SVGAGI. For the CDR3, the DNA is TGTGCCAGCAGCCCCCACTACTCTAGCACAGATACGCAGTATTTT. Residues: CASSPHYSSTDTQYF.

V gene TRBV9 combines with J gene TRBJ2-7; the match to TRBD2 covers 15 bases. The CDR3 sequence is 14 residues long. CDR1 SGDLS and CDR2 YYNGEE come from the germline V gene. V dropped 4 bases and J dropped 7; count of bases not matched to a gene: 3. CDR3 residues: CASSSGLAGGEQYF. CDR3 nucleotide sequence: TGTGCCAGCAGCTCGGGACTAGCGGGGGGTGAGCAGTACTTC.

The chain recombines TRBV24-1 with TRBJ2-3, with 7 bases that match TRBD1. V gave up 6 bases and J gave up 4 bases; unmatched junction bases: 9. The germline gives CDR1 KGHDR, CDR2 SFDVKD. The CDR3 covers 15 residues. The CDR3 reads CATSPTDRFPDTQYF. For the CDR3, the DNA is TGTGCCACCAGTCCAACGGACAGGTTCCCAGATACGCAGTATTTT.

This clone has just a few counts. The J gene is TRBJ1-2, the V gene TRBV3-1 (or the pseudogene TRBV3-2); 7 positions match TRBD1. Germline V gene data show CDR1 as LGHDT and CDR2 as YNNKEL (reference sequence). Unmatched junction bases numbered 15, after V lost 4 bases and J lost 4 bases. The CDR3 loop spans 17 amino acids. The CDR3 nucleotides read TGTGCCAGCAGCCCCAGCGGCAGGGGGACGCTAGCCTATGGCTACACCTTC. As protein: CASSPSGRGTLAYGYTF.

As for this clone: A read error may produce the germline difference seen at one junction end. The CDR3, as DNA: TGCGCCCGCAGCCCGCTCCGGAGCGGGGGATCCTACGAGCAGTACTTC. Translating it yields CARSPLRSGGSYEQYF. The genes are TRBV4-1 and TRBJ2-7; TRBD2 matches at 8 bases. This CDR3 has 16 amino acids. Per the germline V gene, CDR1 is MGHRA and CDR2 is YSYEKL.

The V gene is TRBV19, the J gene TRBJ1-2; D ambiguous. The ends were cut back, 4 bases at V and 4 bases at J, with 10 bases in the middle. The CDR3 consists of 13 residues. CDR1 is LNHDA, CDR2 SQIVND, per germline (reference sequence). The CDR3 sequence is CASSTSRGYGYTF. In DNA form, the CDR3 reads TGTGCCAGTAGTACGAGTCGGGGCTATGGCTACACCTTC. Complete variable domain (other parts from reference TRBV19 and TRBJ1-2): DGGITQSPKYLFRKEGQNVTLSCEQNLNHDAMYWYRQDPGQGLRLIYYSQIVNDFQKGDIAEGYSVSREKKESFPLTVTSAQKNPTAFYLCASSTSRGYGYTFGSGTRLTVV.

This sequence joins TRBV11-2 and TRBJ1-4; 7 bases agree with TRBD1. The J segment lost 0 bases and the V segment lost 5 bases, leaving 9 bases of the junction unmatched. The CDR3 has 17 amino acids. Germline-derived CDR1 and CDR2 are SGHAT and FQNNGV. The CDR3 region is CASSTARDRATNEKLFF. CDR3 nucleotides: TGTGCCAGCAGCACCGCCCGTGACAGGGCAACTAATGAAAAACTGTTTTTT.

The V call is TRBV7-9, the J call TRBJ1-2; 10 bases map to TRBD1. Germline loops: CDR1 SEHNR, CDR2 FQNEAQ (reference sequence). The CDR3 runs 16 residues. V trimming: 6 bases; J trimming: 2 bases; junction bases outside the gene matches: 9. CDR3 DNA: TGTGCCAGCAGTTATTTGACAGGGGGCTCCAACTATGGCTACACCTTC. Protein product: CASSYLTGGSNYGYTF.

The J gene is TRBJ2-7, the V gene TRBV5-6; no firm D call. The CDR3 has 12 amino acids. Germline-derived CDR1 and CDR2 are SGHDT and YYEEEE. Trimming pared 1 base from V and 3 bases from J, leaving 5 bases between. CDR3 region: CASSLFSYEQYF. Here the CDR3 DNA reads TGTGCCAGCAGCTTGTTCAGCTACGAGCAGTACTTC.

The chain couples TRBV2 to TRBJ1-3, with TRBD1 identical over 10 bases. J lost 1 base, V lost 3 bases, and 9 bases had no gene match. The germline V gene has CDR1 SNHLY and CDR2 FYNNEI. The CDR3 is made up of 18 amino acids. This CDR3 is CASSEGTGVRISGNTIYF. In DNA, the CDR3 is TGTGCCAGCAGTGAGGGGACAGGGGTGCGAATTTCTGGAAACACCATATATTTT.

The gene calls are TRBV2 and TRBJ2-5, with 9 positions matching TRBD1. The CDR3 totals 15 residues. The germline gives CDR1 SNHLY, CDR2 FYNNEI. With 9 bases clipped from V and 4 bases from J, the junction kept 12 bases outside the gene matches. The CDR3 spells CARQAGTGLTETQYF. CDR3 sequence (DNA): TGTGCCAGACAGGCCGGGACAGGGTTGACAGAGACCCAGTACTTC.

The genes are TRBV27 and TRBJ1-5; 8 nucleotides line up with TRBD1. The trim removed 6 bases at V and 6 bases at J, leaving 13 bases unmatched. This CDR3 spans 16 amino acids. The V gene's germline CDR1 is MNHEY and CDR2 SMNVEV (reference sequence). As DNA, the CDR3 is TGTGCCAGCAGCTCGTTAGCAGGGGGCGGATTTCAGCCCCAGCATTTT. It is translated as CASSSLAGGGFQPQHF.